Shown below are 4 T cell receptor beta chains from a single sample sequenced in a study of neoadjuvant anti-PD-1 for oral cavity cancer. Clones were read by immunoSEQ multiplex PCR, and TCRdb kept only the in-frame ones, dropping some. Among fewer than 35,000 clones listed, approximately 90% were seen once. Sequenced here: PBMCs, sampled before nivolumab (anti-PD-1) treatment. Source of these receptors: a person between 40 and 80 years old with oral cavity squamous cell carcinoma.

The V and J genes are TRBV2 and TRBJ1-2, with 9 bases matching TRBD1. Germline trimming cut 6 bases from V and 2 bases from J; bases unmatched to any gene: 4. CDR3 length equals 14 residues. The germline gives CDR1 SNHLY, CDR2 FYNNEI. The DNA for the CDR3 is TGTGCCAGCAGCGGGACAGGGTCCAACTATGGCTACACCTTC. Amino acid sequence: CASSGTGSNYGYTF.

The V gene is TRBV27, the J gene TRBJ1-2; 12 nucleotides match TRBD1. Germline loops: CDR1 MNHEY, CDR2 SMNVEV (reference sequence). The CDR3 spans 19 residues. V shed 3 bases, J shed 7 bases, and the junction held 18 bases outside the gene matches. In nucleotides, the CDR3 is TGTGCCAGCAGTTTCTCACCGGGACAGGGGGCTCAAATGCCCATTGGCTACACCTTC. This sequence encodes CASSFSPGQGAQMPIGYTF.

The rearrangement joins TRBV12-5 to TRBJ1-2; 7 nucleotides match TRBD1. The germline V gene encodes CDR1 LGHNT and CDR2 FRNRAP. The CDR3 totals 13 residues. V was clipped by 5 bases and J by 3 bases; unmatched bases: 3. The CDR3, as DNA: TGTGCTAGTGGTCCAGGGGGAGACTATGGCTACACCTTC. Protein sequence: CASGPGGDYGYTF.

The rearrangement joins TRBV6-5 to TRBJ2-3; D is possibly TRBD1 (5 bases). V lost 7 bases, J lost 1 base, and 12 bases lay in between. Germline V gene lookup returns CDR1 MNHEY and CDR2 SVGAGI. The CDR3 contains 14 residues. In DNA form, the CDR3 reads TGTGCCAGCAAAAGGGGCAGAGGCACAGATACGCAGTATTTT. As protein: CASKRGRGTDTQYF.